The 17 T cell receptor beta chains in this list originate from one sample, sequenced in a study of CD8+ T cells in alopecia areata. Following RNA extraction, reverse transcription yielded cDNA that acted as the sequencing template. Using immunoSEQ multiplex PCR, the repertoire was profiled, and TCRdb retains in-frame clones only, with some absent. The profile shows 120,000 or so clones, 47% of them singletons. The material sequenced was NKG2D-low CD8+ T cells sorted from blood. Receptors were obtained from a human donor with alopecia areata.

The gene calls are TRBV6-5 and TRBJ2-7; unclear D gene. This CDR3 spans 12 amino acids. CDR1 is MNHEY, CDR2 SVGAGI, per germline. The DNA of the CDR3 is TGTGGAAGACCGGGCTGGTACTACGAGCAGTACTTC. It codes for CGRPGWYYEQYF.

The genes are TRBV4-1 and TRBJ2-1; 7 bases map to TRBD2. With 5 bases clipped from V and 6 bases from J, the junction kept 16 bases outside the gene matches. From germline, CDR1 is MGHRA and CDR2 YSYEKL. This CDR3 region has 17 residues. The CDR3 here is CASSSQGAGDFGNEQFF. CDR3 sequence (DNA): TGCGCCAGCAGCTCCCAAGGTGCGGGGGATTTTGGCAATGAGCAGTTCTTC.

The chain links TRBV5-6 to TRBJ2-7, with D hard to call. Germline assignment: CDR1 SGHDT and CDR2 YYEEEE. This CDR3 comprises 11 residues. Trimming removed 3 bases from V and 3 bases from J, with 4 bases in between. For the CDR3, the DNA is TGTGCCAGCAGCTCTCGCTACGAGCAGTACTTC. Encoded protein: CASSSRYEQYF.

The chain couples TRBV28 to TRBJ1-5; TRBD1 might be the D (5 bases). The germline gives CDR1 MDHEN, CDR2 SYDVKM. The CDR3 contains 15 residues. The V end lost 2 bases, the J end lost 7 bases, and 15 bases lay between the germline ends. CDR3 residues: CASSLRARVEQPQHF. In DNA, the CDR3 is TGTGCCAGCAGTTTACGGGCCAGGGTGGAACAGCCCCAGCATTTT.

Turning to this clone: In the same sample, other DNA sequences code for this CDR3. V gene TRBV28 combines with J gene TRBJ2-5, with a weak D call TRBD2 (6 bases). There are 13 residues in the CDR3. Germline assignment: CDR1 MDHEN and CDR2 SYDVKM. Trimming shortened V by 3 bases and J by 5 bases, and 10 bases separated the two germline ends. The CDR3 region is CASSLGGGETQYF. The CDR3 DNA follows: TGTGCCAGCAGTTTGGGAGGAGGGGAGACCCAGTACTTC.

This rearrangement joins TRBV2 to TRBJ2-3, with D hard to call. Germline loops: CDR1 SNHLY, CDR2 FYNNEI. With 7 bases removed from V and 1 base from J, the gap between germline ends came to 9 bases. The CDR3 runs to 13 residues. This chain's CDR3 is CASKGYGTDTQYF. DNA of the CDR3: TGTGCCAGCAAGGGATACGGCACAGATACGCAGTATTTT. Full variable domain (missing parts from reference TRBV2 and TRBJ2-3): EPEVTQTPSHQVTQMGQEVILRCVPISNHLYFYWYRQILGQKVEFLVSFYNNEISEKSEIFDDQFSVERPDGSNFTLKIRSTKLEDSAMYFCASKGYGTDTQYFGPGTRLTVL.

A few counts support this clone. The V call is TRBV29-1, the J call TRBJ2-7; D not resolved. With 6 bases removed from V and 7 bases from J, the gap between germline ends came to 16 bases. The CDR3 runs 12 residues. The V gene's germline CDR1 is SQVTM and CDR2 ANQGSEA. DNA of the CDR3: TGCAGCGTCCTCTCGGCTCGTCGGGAGCAGTACTTC. Amino acids: CSVLSARREQYF.

V gene TRBV15 combines with J gene TRBJ2-2; D is unclear. Germline V gene data show CDR1 as LNHNV and CDR2 as YYDKDF (reference sequence). V was clipped by 6 bases and J by 6 bases, with 5 bases between them. This CDR3 has 11 residues. CDR3 DNA sequence: TGTGCCACCAGGGGATCCGGGGAGCTGTTTTTT. Amino acid sequence: CATRGSGELFF.

The chain joins TRBV29-1 to TRBJ1-2, with a possible D match to TRBD1 (5 bases). The CDR3 has 11 amino acids. V was cut by 8 bases and J by 3 bases, with 10 bases left in between. Germline CDR1 and CDR2: SQVTM and ANQGSEA. CDR3 sequence reads: CSTDSYYGYTF. CDR3 nucleotide sequence: TGCAGCACTGACAGTTACTATGGCTACACCTTC. The entire variable domain, with the rest obtained from reference TRBV29-1 and TRBJ1-2, is as follows: SAVISQKPSRDICQRGTSLTIQCQVDSQVTMMFWYRQQPGQSLTLIATANQGSEATYESGFVIDKFPISRPNLTFSTLTVSNMSPEDSSIYLCSTDSYYGYTFGSGTRLTVV.

This clone was recorded a few times. The V and J genes are TRBV4-1 and TRBJ1-1, with D perhaps TRBD1 (6 bases). V shed 4 bases and J shed 1 base, with 10 bases lying between them. Germline CDR1 reads MGHRA; CDR2 reads YSYEKL. CDR3 length: 14 amino acids. This CDR3 is CASSPGGQNTEAFF. The CDR3 bases are TGCGCCAGCAGCCCGGGGGGACAGAACACTGAAGCTTTCTTT.

J is TRBJ2-7 and V is TRBV9, with TRBD1 as a possible D gene (5 bases). The CDR3 is 14 amino acids. V was clipped by 2 bases and J by 6 bases, with 15 bases between them. Germline V gene data show CDR1 as SGDLS and CDR2 as YYNGEE. CDR3 DNA sequence: TGTGCCAGCAGCGTCACAGGTGACTCCGTCGAGCAGTACTTC. Translating gives CASSVTGDSVEQYF.

The chain uses TRBV27 and TRBJ2-7; D is perhaps TRBD2 (5 bases). V lost 5 bases and J 4 bases, leaving 15 bases between the germline ends. CDR1 is MNHEY, CDR2 SMNVEV, per germline (reference sequence). The CDR3 extends over 14 amino acids. The CDR3 spells CASSPEAGSYEQYF. The CDR3 nucleotides read TGTGCCAGCAGTCCCGAGGCGGGTTCTTACGAGCAGTACTTC.

This clone was detected a few times. The rearrangement uses TRBV5-4 and TRBJ1-1; TRBD1 might be the D (6 bases). Germline CDR1 SGHNT, CDR2 YYREEE (reference sequence). Between the trimmed V and J ends, which lost 4 bases and 5 bases, there was a span of 9 bases. This CDR3 has 12 amino acids. In nucleotides, the CDR3 is TGTGCCAGCAGCACAGGGTATACTGAAGCTTTCTTT. It specifies CASSTGYTEAFF. Full variable domain (remainder filled in from reference TRBV5-4 and TRBJ1-1): ETGVTQSPTHLIKTRGQQVTLRCSSQSGHNTVSWYQQALGQGPQFIFQYYREEENGRGNFPPRFSGLQFPNYSSELNVNALELDDSALYLCASSTGYTEAFFGQGTRLTVV.

This clone has a single count. The J gene is TRBJ2-1, the V gene TRBV30; 14 bases agree with TRBD2. The V gene end was trimmed by 3 bases and the J gene end by 6 bases; junction bases not matched to a gene: 7. The germline CDR1 and CDR2 sequences are GTSNPN and SVGIG (reference sequence). The CDR3 is made up of 16 amino acids. The CDR3 sequence is CAWSVTGTSGSNEQFF. The CDR3, as DNA: TGTGCCTGGAGCGTTACCGGGACTAGCGGGAGCAATGAGCAGTTCTTC.

This clone was observed a few times. Additional DNA sequences in this sample encode the identical CDR3. This chain joins TRBV29-1 and TRBJ2-3; no clear D gene. The CDR3 sequence is 11 residues long. Germline V gene data show CDR1 as SQVTM and CDR2 as ANQGSEA. V gave up 7 bases and J gave up 3 bases, with 8 bases separating them. The chain's CDR3 is CSGVRTDTQYF. Here the CDR3 DNA reads TGCAGCGGGGTTCGGACAGATACGCAGTATTTT.

In its sample, this clone was seen a few times. The CDR3, as DNA: TGTGCCTGGAGATCGGGACAGGGGGCTGCAGATACGCAGTATTTT. Protein product: CAWRSGQGAADTQYF. The chain employs TRBV30 and TRBJ2-3; TRBD1 aligns across 12 bases. The CDR3 is made up of 15 amino acids. After removal of 3 bases from V and 4 bases from J, the junction contained 5 bases not matched to a gene. CDR1 is GTSNPN, CDR2 SVGIG, per germline (reference sequence).

V and J are TRBV7-2 and TRBJ2-2; 15 bases fit TRBD2. CDR3 size: 17 residues. CDR1 is SGHTA, CDR2 FQGNSA, per germline. V lost 4 bases and J lost 6; bases outside the gene matches: 6. Here the CDR3 DNA reads TGTGCCAGCAGCTCGAGGACTAGCGGGGGGGCTGCCGGGGAGCTGTTTTTT. Translating gives CASSSRTSGGAAGELFF.